Each of the 21 T cell receptor beta chains below was sequenced from the same sample in a study of patients and donors after allogeneic stem cell transplantation. MiXCR was run by TCRdb on the RT-PCR reads, yielding one entry per CDR3 protein. The sample consists of about a million distinct CDR3 sequences, about a sixth of them appearing once. Source material: blood, either unsorted or a sorted T cell fraction (not recorded which). The receptors originated from a human donor who was either an allogeneic HSCT recipient or a stem cell or donor lymphocyte infusion donor (not recorded which). It is not recorded whose cells these are; they may come from a transplant donor.

The chain is built from TRBV20-1 and TRBJ2-3; D perhaps matches TRBD1 (6 bases). CDR3 length: 14 residues. Germline V lookup: CDR1 DFQATT, CDR2 SNEGSKA (reference sequence). With 3 bases removed from V and 4 bases from J, the gap between germline ends came to 14 bases. The CDR3 loop reads CSASRDRPPDTQYF. CDR3 in DNA: TGCAGTGCTAGTCGAGACAGGCCCCCAGATACGCAGTATTTT.

The chain has TRBV20-1 and TRBJ2-7; 13 bases align to TRBD2. This CDR3 has 16 residues. V was pared by 5 bases and J by 3 bases, with 10 bases of the junction left unmatched. Germline CDR1 reads DFQATT; CDR2 reads SNEGSKA (reference sequence). CDR3 coding DNA: TGCAGTGCTCTGTCCCTGGGACTAGCGGGGATCTACGAGCAGTACTTC. This translates into CSALSLGLAGIYEQYF.

V is TRBV20-1 and J is TRBJ1-3; weak D call: TRBD1 (6 bases). The germline gives CDR1 DFQATT, CDR2 SNEGSKA (reference sequence). CDR3 length equals 14 residues. Trimming left V 6 bases short and J 2 bases short, with 14 bases between. The CDR3 sequence: CSAITRTAGNTIYF. CDR3 in DNA: TGCAGTGCAATTACGAGGACAGCTGGAAACACCATATATTTT.

This clonotype was observed a handful of times. This chain joins TRBV20-1 and TRBJ1-5, with D unclear. Germline CDR1 DFQATT, CDR2 SNEGSKA (reference sequence). V lost 4 bases and J lost 0, with 19 bases in between. The CDR3 length is 17 residues. CDR3 DNA sequence: TGCAGTGCTATCGATGGGGAGGGCTCCGGTAGCAATCAGCCCCAGCATTTT. Translation: CSAIDGEGSGSNQPQHF.

This clonotype was seen more than once but under ten times. The chain carries TRBV20-1 and TRBJ2-3, with 10 bases matching TRBD1. Germline-derived CDR1 and CDR2 are DFQATT and SNEGSKA (reference sequence). The CDR3 consists of 13 residues. The V gene end was trimmed by 3 bases and the J gene end by 10 bases; junction bases not matched to a gene: 7. CDR3 residues: CSARTGGELSQYF. The CDR3 nucleotides are TGCAGTGCTAGGACAGGGGGCGAGTTATCGCAGTATTTT.

The table lists this clonotype with many counts. This chain connects TRBV5-1 to TRBJ1-1, with D possibly being TRBD1 (5 bases). The CDR3 extends over 15 amino acids. Germline V gene data show CDR1 as SGHRS and CDR2 as YFSETQ. The V and J ends lost 0 bases and 3 bases respectively, with 12 bases between them. The CDR3 reads CASSLEGPRDTEAFF. CDR3 nucleotides: TGCGCCAGCAGCTTGGAGGGACCCCGGGACACTGAAGCTTTCTTT.

V and J are TRBV29-1 and TRBJ1-1, with 9 bases identical to TRBD1. This CDR3 is 13 amino acids long. V lost 6 bases and J lost 1; bases outside the gene matches: 3. In germline, CDR1 is SQVTM, CDR2 ANQGSEA. The CDR3 sequence: CSVRQGGNTEAFF. The CDR3 DNA reads as TGCAGCGTGCGACAGGGGGGGAACACTGAAGCTTTCTTT.

There are many counts of this clonotype. The chain recombines TRBV10-3 with TRBJ1-1; TRBD1 matches at 7 bases. The germline V gene encodes CDR1 ENHRY and CDR2 SYGVKD. Germline trimming cut 6 bases from V and 4 bases from J; bases unmatched to any gene: 11. The CDR3 totals 15 residues. The DNA of the CDR3 is TGTGCCATCAGAGCTAGGGGAGGGGGCGGCACTGAAGCTTTCTTT. Translating gives CAIRARGGGGTEAFF.

The V call is TRBV2, the J call TRBJ2-1; D not resolved. This CDR3 spans 17 amino acids. From germline, CDR1 is SNHLY and CDR2 FYNNEI. Trimming pared 2 bases from V and 5 bases from J, leaving 19 bases between. The CDR3 DNA reads as TGTGCCAGCAGTGAAATAAGAGGACCCCGGTGGGACAATGAGCAGTTCTTC. Translation gives CASSEIRGPRWDNEQFF.

The gene calls are TRBV20-1 and TRBJ2-6, with TRBD1 matching over 7 bases. Looked up from germline, CDR1 is DFQATT and CDR2 is SNEGSKA (reference sequence). The V and J ends lost 6 bases and 0 bases, in that order; junction bases with no gene match: 8. The CDR3 is 16 residues long. CDR3 sequence (DNA): TGCAGTGCCACCAGGAGACAGGGCTCTGGGGCCAACGTCCTGACTTTC. Translating it yields CSATRRQGSGANVLTF.

The table lists this clonotype with a count of one. The chain uses TRBV27 and TRBJ2-7; 9 nucleotides agree with TRBD1. Germline CDR1 MNHEY, CDR2 SMNVEV (reference sequence). The CDR3 contains 15 residues. V shed 2 bases, J shed 4 bases, and the junction held 6 bases outside the gene matches. This CDR3 is CASSLDDRGVYEQYF. CDR3 coding DNA: TGTGCCAGCAGTTTAGACGACAGGGGGGTTTACGAGCAGTACTTC.

The sample holds a few counts of this clonotype. The J gene is TRBJ2-1, the V gene TRBV20-1, with 11 bases that match TRBD2. The CDR3 extends over 14 amino acids. Per germline, CDR1 DFQATT and CDR2 SNEGSKA (reference sequence). V was pared by 5 bases and J by 8 bases, with 8 bases of the junction left unmatched. CDR3 loop: CSAFSGRARDEQFF. The CDR3 region has the DNA TGCAGTGCTTTTAGCGGGAGGGCCAGGGATGAGCAGTTCTTC.

This clonotype was observed a single time. The chain carries TRBV28 and TRBJ2-1, with 10 bases that match TRBD2. The CDR3 is made up of 19 amino acids. Trimming at V came to 4 bases and at J to 0 bases, leaving 12 bases not matched to a gene. CDR1 is MDHEN and CDR2 is SYDVKM in the germline V gene. The CDR3 coding sequence is TGTGCCAGCAGTTCCCATTCCCGGACTAGCGGAGCCTCCTACAATGAGCAGTTCTTC. Protein: CASSSHSRTSGASYNEQFF.

This chain uses TRBV27 with TRBJ2-3; D ambiguous. Germline values: CDR1 MNHEY, CDR2 SMNVEV (reference sequence). The CDR3 consists of 14 residues. V was cut by 0 bases and J by 2 bases, with 6 bases left in between. The CDR3 nucleotides are TGTGCCAGCAGTTTATCGGATGTCACAGATACGCAGTATTTT. It specifies CASSLSDVTDTQYF.

The V and J genes are TRBV28 and TRBJ2-7, with unresolved D. The V end lost 3 bases, the J end lost 3 bases, and 6 bases lay between the germline ends. CDR3 length equals 12 residues. The germline V gene has CDR1 MDHEN and CDR2 SYDVKM. CDR3: CASSFFFYEQYF. The CDR3 DNA sequence: TGTGCCAGCAGTTTTTTTTTCTACGAGCAGTACTTC.

CDR3 residues: CASSPPIQETQYF. Written as DNA, the CDR3 is TGTGCCAGCAGCCCGCCAATCCAAGAGACCCAGTACTTC. The V call is TRBV7-9, the J call TRBJ2-5, with no clear D. Germline-derived CDR1 and CDR2 are SEHNR and FQNEAQ (reference sequence). The CDR3 extends over 13 amino acids. V was pared by 5 bases and J by 1 base, with 8 bases between.

This clonotype was recorded many times. V and J are TRBV5-4 and TRBJ2-5; 8 bases are a match to TRBD1. The junction had 3 bases not matched to a gene; V was cut back by 0 bases and J by 2 bases. Germline CDR1 reads SGHNT; CDR2 reads YYREEE (reference sequence). The CDR3 extends over 15 amino acids. DNA of the CDR3: TGTGCCAGCAGCTTGGCAGGGACAGGTCAAGAGACCCAGTACTTC. As protein: CASSLAGTGQETQYF.

This clonotype occurred a few times. This chain joins TRBV6-2 or TRBV6-3 and TRBJ1-5, with D unclear. The V end was cut by 2 bases, the J end by 2 bases, with 10 bases between. CDR3 length: 15 amino acids. CDR1 is MNHEY and CDR2 is SVGEGT in the germline V gene. In DNA, the CDR3 is TGTGCCAGCAGTTACAGAGAAAGTGGCAATCAGCCCCAGCATTTT. It translates to CASSYRESGNQPQHF.

This chain links TRBV25-1 with TRBJ1-4; D gene ambiguous. The CDR3 consists of 16 residues. V was clipped by 1 base and J by 8 bases, with 17 bases between them. The germline gives CDR1 MGHDK, CDR2 SYGVNS. CDR3 in DNA: TGTGCCAGCAGTGAATGGGGAAAAACTTCGGGGGAAAAACTGTTTTTT. This sequence encodes CASSEWGKTSGEKLFF.

On this clonotype itself: One end of the junction does not line up with germline, which may come from a read error. The rearrangement joins TRBV12-3 or TRBV12-4 to TRBJ1-1; D not certain. The CDR3 is made up of 18 amino acids. CDR3 DNA: TGTGCCAGCACCCGGGGAGGCAGCAACATAGCTCGGAACACTGGAGCTTTCTTT. Its translation: CASTRGGSNIARNTGAFF.

This sequence joins TRBV4-2 and TRBJ2-5, with D possibly matching TRBD2 (5 bases). Germline CDR1 is LGHNA and CDR2 is YNFKEQ. The CDR3 totals 16 residues. Trimming removed 2 bases at V and 2 bases at J, with 15 bases between. The CDR3 here is CASSQYSLGGQETQYF. The CDR3 DNA reads as TGTGCCAGCAGCCAATATTCCTTAGGCGGGCAAGAGACCCAGTACTTC.